These 28 T cell receptor beta chains were all obtained from the same sample, sequenced in a study of blood T cell repertoires in COVID-19. Some clones are missing from TCRdb's copy, which holds only in-frame ones; the method was immunoSEQ multiplex PCR. The sample comprises roughly 700,000 clones, 70% to 90% of which are singletons, and over 0.2% rests with the top ten. The sequencing input was peripheral blood. These receptors all come from a young woman with acute or convalescent COVID-19.

The chain is built from TRBV6-5 and TRBJ1-3; D gene unclear. The CDR3 totals 15 residues. Trimming left V 0 bases short and J 0 bases short, with 6 bases between. Germline V CDR1 and CDR2: MNHEY, SVGAGI. CDR3 protein: CASSYSTSSGNTIYF. The CDR3 bases are TGTGCCAGCAGTTACTCGACTAGCTCTGGAAACACCATATATTTT.

Within the sample, this clone is medium-sized. The CDR3 coding sequence is TGTGCCAGCAGCTTCGGACAGGGCCCCACAGATACGCAGTATTTT. It translates to CASSFGQGPTDTQYF. The J gene is TRBJ2-3, the V gene TRBV5-4, with TRBD1 matching 8 bases. The germline V gene has CDR1 SGHNT and CDR2 YYREEE (reference sequence). The CDR3 covers 15 residues. The V gene end was trimmed by 2 bases and the J gene end by 2 bases; junction bases not matched to a gene: 4.

The chain carries TRBV7-3 and TRBJ1-2; 9 nucleotides align to TRBD1. With 4 bases clipped from V and 3 bases from J, the junction kept 6 bases outside the gene matches. CDR1 SGHTA and CDR2 FQGTGA come from the germline V gene. The CDR3 contains 15 residues. The CDR3 here is CASSSGQGRHYGYTF. In DNA, the CDR3 is TGTGCCAGCAGCTCCGGACAGGGGCGGCACTATGGCTACACCTTC.

This chain connects TRBV25-1 to TRBJ2-5, with D possibly matching TRBD2 (5 bases). Deletions cut 0 bases from V and 5 bases from J, with 7 bases between. The CDR3 is made up of 13 amino acids. CDR1 is MGHDK and CDR2 is SYGVNS in the germline V gene. CDR3 sequence: CASSEYKRETQYF. CDR3 DNA sequence: TGTGCCAGCAGTGAATATAAGCGGGAGACCCAGTACTTC. The variable domain in full, completed from reference TRBV25-1 and TRBJ2-5, reads EADIYQTPRYLVIGTGKKITLECSQTMGHDKMYWYQQDPGMELHLIHYSYGVNSTEKGDLSSESTVSRIRTEHFPLTLESARPSHTSQYLCASSEYKRETQYFGPGTRLLVL.

V is TRBV19 and J is TRBJ2-1; 13 bases are a match to TRBD2. Unmatched junction bases numbered 6, after V lost 4 bases and J lost 12 bases. The CDR3 has 14 amino acids. The germline V gene encodes CDR1 LNHDA and CDR2 SQIVND (reference sequence). The CDR3 sequence is CASSTRLAGGGQFF. CDR3 nucleotide sequence: TGTGCCAGTAGTACCCGACTAGCGGGGGGCGGGCAGTTCTTC.

J is TRBJ2-3 and V is TRBV7-9; 9 bases match TRBD2. V dropped 5 bases and J dropped 5; count of bases not matched to a gene: 20. From germline, CDR1 is SEHNR and CDR2 FQNEAQ (reference sequence). The CDR3 spans 19 residues. The CDR3 loop reads CASSPGFGSGGAEGDTQYF. CDR3 coding DNA: TGTGCCAGCAGCCCGGGTTTTGGTAGCGGGGGCGCGGAGGGAGATACGCAGTATTTT.

This chain connects TRBV7-2 to TRBJ2-3; 11 bases fit TRBD2. CDR3 size: 16 residues. V trimming: 3 bases; J trimming: 1 base; junction bases outside the gene matches: 3. Looked up from germline, CDR1 is SGHTA and CDR2 is FQGNSA. The CDR3 protein is CASSFTSGGGTDTQYF. The CDR3 region has the DNA TGTGCCAGCAGCTTTACTAGCGGGGGAGGCACAGATACGCAGTATTTT.

In this sample, this clone turned up once. The chain joins TRBV9 to TRBJ2-7; D is possibly TRBD2 (6 bases). Germline V gene lookup returns CDR1 SGDLS and CDR2 YYNGEE. V lost 0 bases and J 7 bases, leaving 11 bases between the germline ends. This CDR3 is 13 amino acids long. CDR3 nucleotides: TGTGCCAGCAGCGTAGATCCCCGGGGGGAGCAGTACTTC. This gives the protein CASSVDPRGEQYF.

V is TRBV7-9 and J is TRBJ1-1; D is undetermined. Germline CDR1 and CDR2: SEHNR and FQNEAQ (reference sequence). Trimming cost V 2 bases and J 1 base, with 8 bases left between them. The CDR3 extends over 14 amino acids. The CDR3, as DNA: TGTGCCAGCAGCTTATCGTCAGGGAACACTGAAGCTTTCTTT. Translating it yields CASSLSSGNTEAFF.

The chain recombines TRBV11-2 with TRBJ1-2; 7 nucleotides line up with TRBD1. Germline-derived CDR1 and CDR2 are SGHAT and FQNNGV. V trimming: 6 bases; J trimming: 3 bases; junction bases outside the gene matches: 19. The CDR3 has 18 amino acids. Written as DNA, the CDR3 is TGTGCCAGCAGGATCGGTCCGGGACAGTTGTCCGGAGACTATGGCTACACCTTC. Its protein product is CASRIGPGQLSGDYGYTF.

This clone was recorded only once. The V call is TRBV27, the J call TRBJ1-1, with 8 bases identical to TRBD1. The CDR3 loop spans 21 amino acids. Trimming cost V 6 bases and J 0 bases; bases outside gene matches: 24. From germline, CDR1 is MNHEY and CDR2 SMNVEV (reference sequence). The CDR3: CASSQWNFKSRGPYMNTEAFF. CDR3 bases: TGTGCCAGCAGCCAATGGAACTTCAAGTCCAGGGGGCCATATATGAACACTGAAGCTTTCTTT.

J is TRBJ2-3 and V is TRBV9, with 8 nucleotides matching TRBD2. This CDR3 contains 15 residues. V lost 6 bases to trimming and J lost 9 bases; unmatched junction nucleotides: 15. In germline, CDR1 is SGDLS, CDR2 YYNGEE. The CDR3 DNA is TGTGCCAGCACTCCGAGCGGGGGCTCTAAGGCGACGCAGTATTTT. Its translation: CASTPSGGSKATQYF.

This chain joins TRBV2 and TRBJ2-6, with TRBD1 identical over 8 bases. CDR1 and CDR2 (germline): SNHLY, FYNNEI. The CDR3 spans 15 residues. V trimming: 4 bases; J trimming: 4 bases; junction bases outside the gene matches: 3. CDR3 residues: CASSGQGNGANVLTF. The CDR3 bases are TGTGCCAGCAGTGGACAGGGGAACGGGGCCAACGTCCTGACTTTC.

In DNA form, the CDR3 reads TGCGCCAGCCCGGGACAGGGAGCGCAGGATTATGGCTACACCTTC. It encodes CASPGQGAQDYGYTF. The rearrangement uses TRBV5-1 and TRBJ1-2; TRBD1 aligns across 9 bases. Germline V gives CDR1 SGHRS, CDR2 YFSETQ. J lost 5 bases, V lost 7 bases, and 12 bases had no gene match. This CDR3 is built from 15 residues.

The rearrangement links TRBV4-2 to TRBJ1-1; TRBD1 matches 8 bases. This CDR3 contains 15 residues. Germline CDR1 reads LGHNA; CDR2 reads YNFKEQ. The V gene end was trimmed by 2 bases and the J gene end by 4 bases; junction bases not matched to a gene: 6. This chain's CDR3 is CASSQHDRGGTEAFF. The CDR3 nucleotides are TGTGCCAGCAGCCAACATGACAGGGGCGGCACTGAAGCTTTCTTT.

The rearrangement uses TRBV29-1 and TRBJ1-2; D is possibly TRBD1 (5 bases). Germline-derived CDR1 and CDR2 are SQVTM and ANQGSEA. V was shortened by 5 bases and J by 5 bases, with 12 bases between the two germline ends. This CDR3 spans 12 amino acids. The CDR3 is CSVHDREYGYTF. The CDR3 region has the DNA TGCAGCGTTCATGACAGAGAGTATGGCTACACCTTC.

The rearrangement joins TRBV3-1 (or the pseudogene TRBV3-2) to TRBJ1-5; D uncertain. Per the germline V gene, CDR1 is LGHDT and CDR2 is YNNKEL (reference sequence). Trimming removed 4 bases at V and 0 bases at J, with 7 bases between. CDR3 length: 14 amino acids. CDR3 loop: CASSRQNSNQPQHF. CDR3 nucleotides: TGTGCCAGCAGCCGTCAGAATAGCAATCAGCCCCAGCATTTT.

The chain couples TRBV7-9 to TRBJ2-1, with D possibly TRBD2 on 5 matching bases. Trimming took 5 bases from V and 0 from J, leaving 8 bases between them. The V gene's germline CDR1 is SEHNR and CDR2 FQNEAQ (reference sequence). The CDR3 is 14 amino acids. CDR3 loop: CASSGLGSYNEQFF. As DNA, the CDR3 is TGTGCCAGCAGCGGACTTGGCTCCTACAATGAGCAGTTCTTC.

The chain recombines TRBV18 with TRBJ1-5; a possible D gene is TRBD1 (6 bases). Trimming cost V 5 bases and J 5 bases, with 22 bases left between them. The CDR3 sequence is 17 residues long. The germline V gene has CDR1 KGHSH and CDR2 LQKENI. CDR3 sequence (DNA): TGTGCCAGCTCAGCTGATACAGGGATCGATCCGGATCAGCCCCAGCATTTT. Residues: CASSADTGIDPDQPQHF.

V is TRBV4-3 and J is TRBJ2-2; 9 positions agree with TRBD1. The germline V gene encodes CDR1 LGHNA and CDR2 YSLEER. The CDR3 runs to 15 residues. V gave up 3 bases and J gave up 6 bases; unmatched junction bases: 5. As DNA, the CDR3 is TGCGCCAGCAGCCACTATGGACAGGGGCCCGGGGAGCTGTTTTTT. This gives the protein CASSHYGQGPGELFF.

The chain combines TRBV4-1 with TRBJ2-2; D unclear. V was shortened by 4 bases and J by 2 bases, with 17 bases between the two germline ends. Per germline, CDR1 MGHRA and CDR2 YSYEKL. This CDR3 spans 17 amino acids. The CDR3 loop reads CASSLVFSGSNTGELFF. Written as DNA, the CDR3 is TGCGCCAGCAGCCTGGTATTCAGTGGTTCAAACACCGGGGAGCTGTTTTTT.

The gene calls are TRBV13 and TRBJ1-2, with TRBD1 as a possible D gene (6 bases). Germline V gene sequence: CDR1 PRHDT, CDR2 FYEKMQ (reference sequence). The V end was cut by 3 bases, the J end by 7 bases, with 12 bases between. The CDR3 runs 13 residues. This chain's CDR3 is CASSFGGAGGYTF. The DNA of the CDR3 is TGTGCCAGCAGCTTTGGGGGGGCGGGTGGCTACACCTTC.

The chain joins TRBV6-2 or TRBV6-3 to TRBJ2-3; D possibly corresponds to TRBD2 (7 bases). This CDR3 is 17 amino acids long. V was pared by 6 bases and J by 0 bases, with 19 bases between. Germline CDR1 and CDR2: MNHEY and SVGEGT. The CDR3 DNA reads TGTGCCAGCAGCCTACAGGGACTACCCTCGAGCACAGATACGCAGTATTTT. The encoded protein is CASSLQGLPSSTDTQYF.

This CDR3 is CASSLRVGGAPSGEQFF. The CDR3 DNA reads as TGTGCCAGCAGCTTAAGAGTAGGGGGGGCCCCCTCAGGTGAGCAGTTCTTC. V usage is TRBV7-2 and J usage is TRBJ2-1, with D possibly matching TRBD2 (7 bases). CDR1 is SGHTA and CDR2 is FQGNSA in the germline V gene. The CDR3 is made up of 17 amino acids. V gave up 2 bases and J gave up 9 bases, with 23 bases separating them.

The chain uses TRBV25-1 and TRBJ1-1; D unclear. This CDR3 contains 11 residues. With 2 bases removed from V and 4 bases from J, the gap between germline ends came to 2 bases. CDR1 and CDR2 from the germline V gene are MGHDK and SYGVNS. In nucleotides, the CDR3 is TGTGCCAGCAGTGAACGCACTGAAGCTTTCTTT. This codes for CASSERTEAFF.

V gene TRBV30 combines with J gene TRBJ1-1; no definite D call. The CDR3 is 12 residues long. The germline gives CDR1 GTSNPN, CDR2 SVGIG (reference sequence). CDR3 coding DNA: TGTGCTCAGGATAAACGGGGCACTGAAGCTTTCTTT. This gives the protein CAQDKRGTEAFF.

This clone has more than one count but fewer than ten. The V call is TRBV5-1, the J call TRBJ1-3, with D perhaps TRBD1 (5 bases). This CDR3 has 15 residues. V shed 7 bases and J shed 0 bases, with 14 bases lying between them. CDR1 is SGHRS, CDR2 YFSETQ, per germline. As DNA, the CDR3 is TGCGCCAGCCCACCCCGGGGGAACTCTGGAAACACCATATATTTT. Encoded protein: CASPPRGNSGNTIYF.

The chain couples TRBV18 to TRBJ1-2, with 11 nucleotides matching TRBD1. The CDR3 consists of 14 residues. Germline loops: CDR1 KGHSH, CDR2 LQKENI. V trimming: 5 bases; J trimming: 4 bases; junction bases outside the gene matches: 3. CDR3 nucleotides: TGTGCCAGCTCAACCGGGACAGGGGGCTATGGCTACACCTTC. It is translated as CASSTGTGGYGYTF.